This T cell receptor (beta chain) comes out of a study of regulatory dendritic cells for organ transplantation. FACS sorted CD4+ or CD8+ T cells into CD45RA+ naive and CD45RO+ memory. Findings and limits, study-wide: Regulatory dendritic cells appeared to expand memory CD8+ clones less than mature ones. Resting memory CD8+ T cells held the most alloreactive clonotypes.

Clones were read by immunoSEQ multiplex PCR, and TCRdb kept only the in-frame ones, dropping some. Of almost 35,000 clones listed, around 90% were seen once; the top ten hold about 0.062%. V lost 5 bases, J lost 5 bases, and 8 bases stayed unmatched. The CDR3 is made up of 15 amino acids. Germline lookup yields CDR1 SNHLY and CDR2 FYNNEI. As concerns this clone: No antigen is known for it.

The sequencing input was naive CD4+ T cells from blood. Subset in this sample: CD45RA+ naive T cells. The chain employs TRBV2 and TRBJ2-2; 7 positions match TRBD1. The clonotype comes from a human donor in good health. CDR3 protein: CASSLDRVETGELFF. In nucleotides, the CDR3 is TGTGCCAGCAGTCTTGACAGGGTTGAGACCGGGGAGCTGTTTTTT.